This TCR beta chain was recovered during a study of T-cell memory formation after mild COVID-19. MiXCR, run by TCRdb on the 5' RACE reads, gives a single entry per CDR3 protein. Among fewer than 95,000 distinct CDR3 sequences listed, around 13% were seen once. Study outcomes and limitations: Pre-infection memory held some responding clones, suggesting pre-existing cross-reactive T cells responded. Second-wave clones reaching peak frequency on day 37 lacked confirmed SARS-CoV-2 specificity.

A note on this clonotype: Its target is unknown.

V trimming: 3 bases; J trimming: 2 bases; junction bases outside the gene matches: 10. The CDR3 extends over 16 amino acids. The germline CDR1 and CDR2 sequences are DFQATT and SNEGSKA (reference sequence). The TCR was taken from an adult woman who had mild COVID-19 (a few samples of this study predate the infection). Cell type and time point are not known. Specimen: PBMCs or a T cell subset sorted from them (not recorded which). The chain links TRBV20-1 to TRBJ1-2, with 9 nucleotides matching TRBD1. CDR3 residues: CSASANRGLANYGYTF. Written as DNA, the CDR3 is TGCAGTGCTAGCGCAAACAGGGGGCTAGCGAACTATGGCTACACCTTC.